This TCR beta chain was recorded in a study of PD-L1 blockade in urothelial cancer. Across the whole study: Atezolizumab at 1,200 mg intravenously every 3 weeks was started by patients in 2014. A median of roughly 140,000 T cells was found in the blood samples.

Assay used: immunoSEQ multiplex PCR; TCRdb lists only in-frame clones, some missing. The table includes 100,000 to 150,000 clones, 86% detected once. Time point given: peripheral blood 6 weeks after treatment start. This TCR was recovered from a middle-aged man with urothelial cancer. Sample: PBMCs, taken around atezolizumab (anti-PD-L1) treatment.

CDR3 in amino acids: CASSDSGLISPLHF. CDR3 DNA: TGTGCCAGCAGTGATTCAGGCTTAATTTCACCCCTCCACTTT. The rearrangement uses TRBV25-1 and TRBJ1-6; the D is unclear. Between the trimmed V and J ends, which lost 3 bases and 9 bases, there was a span of 12 bases. The CDR3 has 14 amino acids. Germline CDR1 MGHDK, CDR2 SYGVNS. Full variable domain (missing parts from reference TRBV25-1 and TRBJ1-6): EADIYQTPRYLVIGTGKKITLECSQTMGHDKMYWYQQDPGMELHLIHYSYGVNSTEKGDLSSESTVSRIRTEHFPLTLESARPSHTSQYLCASSDSGLISPLHFGNGTRLTVT.